One sample yielded the 32 T cell receptor beta chains listed below, sequenced in a study of beta chain features in type 1 diabetes (dated by TCRdb to 2016 to 2019). The library was made by the immunoSEQ multiplex PCR assay. All of the isolated RNA was reverse transcribed with the High Capacity cDNA Reverse Transcription Kit, so expressed TCRB transcripts were sequenced. Entries here come from immuneACCESS through TCRdb and include only in-frame sequences with V and J called. Some clones fail to appear in such tables; in the studies checked, an unresolved V gene covers under half of the shortfall, and the cause of the remainder is unknown. Across this sample there are more than 300,000 clones, with more than 12% seen only once. Together, the top ten hold approximately 0.02% of the sample. Sample: naive CD4+ T cells from blood. The cell subset or site label on this specimen signifies: true naive CD4+ T cells. The source of these receptors is a woman under 30 in good health.

This rearrangement joins TRBV29-1 to TRBJ1-1; 8 bases are shared with TRBD1. The V segment lost 3 bases and the J segment 4 bases; nucleotides outside the gene matches: 1. The CDR3 totals 12 residues. In germline, CDR1 is SQVTM, CDR2 ANQGSEA. CDR3 sequence: CSVDRGPTEAFF. The DNA for the CDR3 is TGCAGCGTTGACAGGGGGCCCACTGAAGCTTTCTTT. Together with reference TRBV29-1 and TRBJ1-1, the CDR3 gives the full variable domain: SAVISQKPSRDICQRGTSLTIQCQVDSQVTMMFWYRQQPGQSLTLIATANQGSEATYESGFVIDKFPISRPNLTFSTLTVSNMSPEDSSIYLCSVDRGPTEAFFGQGTRLTVV.

The V call is TRBV11-2, the J call TRBJ2-5, with a tentative D call TRBD1 (6 bases). The germline V gene has CDR1 SGHAT and CDR2 FQNNGV. The CDR3 totals 16 residues. Trimming took off 5 bases at V and 5 bases at J, with 21 bases between the two ends. CDR3 region: CASSPHGTRTRETQYF. The CDR3 nucleotides are TGTGCCAGCAGCCCACACGGGACAAGGACCAGGGAGACCCAGTACTTC. Full variable domain (rest looked up from reference TRBV11-2 and TRBJ2-5): EAGVAQSPRYKIIEKRQSVAFWCNPISGHATLYWYQQILGQGPKLLIQFQNNGVVDDSQLPKDRFSAERLKGVDSTLKIQPAKLEDSAVYLCASSPHGTRTRETQYFGPGTRLLVL.

V and J are TRBV7-3 and TRBJ2-2; D remains unclear. V lost 3 bases and J 5 bases, leaving 7 bases between the germline ends. This CDR3 is built from 13 residues. The germline CDR1 and CDR2 sequences are SGHTA and FQGTGA. This chain's CDR3 is CASSFTGTGELFF. As DNA, the CDR3 is TGTGCCAGCAGCTTCACCGGGACCGGGGAGCTGTTTTTT.

This clone has only a few counts. The gene calls are TRBV18 and TRBJ2-1; TRBD1 might be the D (5 bases). Germline loops: CDR1 KGHSH, CDR2 LQKENI. The CDR3 loop spans 15 amino acids. Trimming shortened V by 6 bases and J by 8 bases, and 20 bases separated the two germline ends. CDR3 loop: CASSLRDPIIDEQFF. In nucleotides, the CDR3 is TGTGCCAGCTCCCTCAGGGATCCGATTATCGATGAGCAGTTCTTC.

This rearrangement joins TRBV30 to TRBJ2-5, with 10 bases lining up with TRBD1. Germline V gene sequence: CDR1 GTSNPN, CDR2 SVGIG (reference sequence). CDR3 length: 14 residues. The junction had 10 bases not matched to a gene; V was cut back by 7 bases and J by 5 bases. Here the CDR3 reads CASTSTGGGETQYF. CDR3 bases: TGTGCCTCAACTTCGACAGGGGGCGGGGAGACCCAGTACTTC.

A few counts support this clone. This chain joins TRBV7-2 and TRBJ2-1, with 8 bases that match TRBD2. Germline V gene data show CDR1 as SGHTA and CDR2 as FQGNSA. V lost 1 base, J lost 6 bases, and 8 bases stayed unmatched. This CDR3 is built from 16 residues. As DNA, the CDR3 is TGTGCCAGCAGCTTAGTGGCCGGGAGGGGGGGCAATGAGCAGTTCTTC. Translation gives CASSLVAGRGGNEQFF.

This chain connects TRBV27 to TRBJ2-7, with a tentative D call TRBD1 (5 bases). Germline assignment: CDR1 MNHEY and CDR2 SMNVEV (reference sequence). The V end was cut by 3 bases, the J end by 6 bases, with 12 bases between. CDR3 length equals 13 residues. CDR3 coding DNA: TGTGCCAGCAGTTTCAGGGATATAAGCGAGCAGTACTTC. It is translated as CASSFRDISEQYF.

About this clone itself: The junction and the germline gene differ at one end; a read error may be behind it. The rearrangement joins TRBV28 to TRBJ2-6, with D unresolved. Germline V gene lookup returns CDR1 MDHEN and CDR2 SYDVKM. The CDR3 runs 10 residues. CDR3 coding DNA: TGCGGTGCTGGGGCCAACGTCCTGACTTTC. This translates into CGAGANVLTF.

The chain employs TRBV20-1 and TRBJ2-1; D might be TRBD2 (5 bases). V was clipped by 1 base and J by 12 bases, with 10 bases between them. The CDR3 length is 11 residues. Germline V gene lookup returns CDR1 DFQATT and CDR2 SNEGSKA (reference sequence). The CDR3 loop reads CSARVDYRQFF. As DNA, the CDR3 is TGCAGTGCTAGAGTAGACTATAGGCAGTTCTTC.

The chain links TRBV14 to TRBJ2-5, with 9 bases aligning to TRBD1. V gave up 6 bases and J gave up 9 bases; unmatched junction bases: 20. This CDR3 comprises 17 residues. The V gene's germline CDR1 is SGHDN and CDR2 FVKESK. CDR3 sequence reads: CASRPAGTGFSRGAQYF. The CDR3 DNA follows: TGTGCCAGCAGGCCCGCCGGGACAGGGTTCTCCCGGGGGGCCCAGTACTTC.

This clone was counted between two and nine times. The chain employs TRBV7-2 and TRBJ2-2; 8 nucleotides match TRBD2. The V segment lost 5 bases and the J segment 0 bases; nucleotides outside the gene matches: 11. The germline V gene has CDR1 SGHTA and CDR2 FQGNSA. The CDR3 runs to 18 residues. The CDR3 DNA reads TGTGCCAGCAGCCCGTCGAGGCTAGCGGGTGCGAACACCGGGGAGCTGTTTTTT. Translation: CASSPSRLAGANTGELFF.

This clone was seen a handful of times. The chain recombines TRBV9 with TRBJ1-2; no clear D gene. This CDR3 is built from 13 residues. Looked up from germline, CDR1 is SGDLS and CDR2 is YYNGEE. Trimming pared 2 bases from V and 1 base from J, leaving 6 bases between. The CDR3 here is CASSVVVNYGYTF. As DNA, the CDR3 is TGTGCCAGCAGCGTTGTCGTTAACTATGGCTACACCTTC.

This sequence joins TRBV25-1 and TRBJ2-7, with a weak D call TRBD2 (6 bases). The CDR3 loop spans 15 amino acids. Trimming stripped 4 bases from V and 2 bases from J, with 15 bases between. CDR1 is MGHDK and CDR2 is SYGVNS in the germline V gene. The CDR3 sequence is CASSAGGSLAYEQYF. CDR3 bases: TGTGCCAGCAGTGCTGGGGGGTCATTAGCCTACGAGCAGTACTTC.

The rearrangement uses TRBV19 and TRBJ2-5, with D unresolved. This CDR3 is built from 13 residues. Germline V gives CDR1 LNHDA, CDR2 SQIVND (reference sequence). V lost 3 bases and J 1 base, leaving 6 bases between the germline ends. CDR3 sequence (DNA): TGTGCCAGTAGTATTACCAGCCAAGAGACCCAGTACTTC. This sequence encodes CASSITSQETQYF.

The chain has TRBV30 and TRBJ2-7; D possibly corresponds to TRBD2 (6 bases). Germline lookup yields CDR1 GTSNPN and CDR2 SVGIG (reference sequence). V was clipped by 4 bases and J by 7 bases, with 20 bases between them. The CDR3 is made up of 14 amino acids. CDR3 sequence reads: CAWTPLRAAGEQYF. Written as DNA, the CDR3 is TGTGCCTGGACCCCGTTACGAGCTGCGGGGGAGCAGTACTTC.

This sequence joins TRBV7-2 and TRBJ2-3; a weak D match, TRBD2 (5 bases). The CDR3 totals 13 residues. Trimming left V 4 bases short and J 8 bases short, with 13 bases between. Germline V gene sequence: CDR1 SGHTA, CDR2 FQGNSA. DNA of the CDR3: TGTGCCAGCAGCTCTGCCACCGCGGGTACGCAGTATTTT. Residues: CASSSATAGTQYF.

This clone was seen a handful of times. This chain joins TRBV29-1 and TRBJ1-2, with 7 bases lining up with TRBD1. V lost 6 bases, J lost 0 bases, and 7 bases stayed unmatched. The germline gives CDR1 SQVTM, CDR2 ANQGSEA. The CDR3 runs to 14 residues. CDR3 DNA sequence: TGCAGCGTGACCCACAGGGGAGCTAACTATGGCTACACCTTC. Protein sequence: CSVTHRGANYGYTF.

The J gene is TRBJ2-7, the V gene TRBV7-3, with 15 bases fitting TRBD2. The V gene's germline CDR1 is SGHTA and CDR2 FQGTGA. The CDR3 runs to 16 residues. V was pared by 5 bases and J by 4 bases, with 6 bases of the junction left unmatched. This CDR3 reads CASSRTGTSGRYEQYF. The CDR3 DNA reads as TGTGCCAGCAGCCGTACCGGGACTAGCGGGAGGTACGAGCAGTACTTC.

This clone was recorded a few times. The genes are TRBV30 and TRBJ2-5; 10 bases agree with TRBD2. The CDR3 runs to 13 residues. Germline V gene lookup returns CDR1 GTSNPN and CDR2 SVGIG (reference sequence). V trimming: 3 bases; J trimming: 4 bases; junction bases outside the gene matches: 2. The CDR3: CAWSWTSGETQYF. DNA for the CDR3: TGTGCCTGGAGCTGGACTAGCGGAGAGACCCAGTACTTC.

This clone was detected a few times. The chain employs TRBV6-9 and TRBJ2-1; D unclear. Germline CDR1 is MNHGY and CDR2 is SVAAGI. The CDR3 consists of 14 residues. Trimming stripped 6 bases from V and 7 bases from J, with 16 bases between. This chain's CDR3 is CASSPKTLLNEQFF. The CDR3 DNA reads as TGTGCCAGCAGCCCGAAAACCTTACTGAATGAGCAGTTCTTC.

The rearrangement uses TRBV28 and TRBJ2-4; 12 bases map to TRBD1. With V trimmed by 5 bases and J by 2 bases, 7 bases remained unmatched. CDR3 size: 17 residues. CDR1 is MDHEN, CDR2 SYDVKM, per germline. In DNA form, the CDR3 reads TGTGCCAGCAGTCCGGGGACAGGGGGCTTGTCCAAAAACATTCAGTACTTC. Protein: CASSPGTGGLSKNIQYF.

This clone was picked up a small number of times. The DNA of the CDR3 is TGTGCCTGGAGTAATGAGCGGGAGAGAGATACGCAGTATTTT. The encoded protein is CAWSNERERDTQYF. V and J are TRBV30 and TRBJ2-3, with 8 bases fitting TRBD2. The ends lost 2 bases at V and 5 bases at J; junction bases unmatched: 6. This CDR3 region has 14 residues. Germline-derived CDR1 and CDR2 are GTSNPN and SVGIG (reference sequence).

The gene calls are TRBV30 and TRBJ2-7, with TRBD2 matching 10 bases. Germline V gives CDR1 GTSNPN, CDR2 SVGIG (reference sequence). CDR3 length equals 13 residues. V was clipped by 5 bases and J by 2 bases; unmatched bases: 3. This chain's CDR3 is CAWGTSATYEQYF. The CDR3 coding sequence is TGTGCCTGGGGGACTAGCGCAACCTACGAGCAGTACTTC. Using reference TRBV30 and TRBJ2-7 for the parts outside the CDR3, the full variable domain is SQTIHQWPATLVQPVGSPLSLECTVEGTSNPNLYWYRQAAGRGLQLLFYSVGIGQISSEVPQNLSASRPQDRQFILSSKKLLLSDSGFYLCAWGTSATYEQYFGPGTRLTVT.

The chain carries TRBV29-1 and TRBJ1-2, with 12 bases matching TRBD1. V lost 6 bases to trimming and J lost 8 bases; unmatched junction nucleotides: 10. This CDR3 has 14 residues. Germline loops: CDR1 SQVTM, CDR2 ANQGSEA. The CDR3 protein is CSVKPGQGARGYTF. The CDR3 coding sequence is TGCAGCGTAAAACCGGGACAGGGGGCTCGGGGCTACACCTTC.

This chain uses TRBV7-9 with TRBJ2-3, with D hard to call. CDR3 length equals 15 residues. Per the germline V gene, CDR1 is SEHNR and CDR2 is FQNEAQ (reference sequence). Between the trimmed V and J ends, which lost 5 bases and 1 base, there was a span of 13 bases. The CDR3 bases are TGTGCCAGCAGCCCAGTAGCAGCCGGCACAGATACGCAGTATTTT. Its protein product is CASSPVAAGTDTQYF.

This clone appeared a few times. The J gene is TRBJ2-3, the V gene TRBV28; TRBD2 aligns across 10 bases. Germline CDR1 and CDR2: MDHEN and SYDVKM. V lost 6 bases, J lost 2 bases, and 8 bases stayed unmatched. The CDR3 sequence is 16 residues long. The CDR3 region has the DNA TGTGCCAGCAGGGTATCCGGACTAGCGGACACAGATACGCAGTATTTT. Protein product: CASRVSGLADTDTQYF.

The chain carries TRBV7-8 and TRBJ2-1; D possibly corresponds to TRBD2 (5 bases). Trimming took 1 base from V and 5 from J, leaving 9 bases between them. CDR3 length: 14 amino acids. The V gene's germline CDR1 is SGHVS and CDR2 FQNEAQ. CDR3 residues: CASSLVRENNEQFF. CDR3 nucleotides: TGTGCCAGCAGCTTAGTGAGGGAAAACAATGAGCAGTTCTTC.

This clone was detected a few times. The chain recombines TRBV2 with TRBJ2-1, with 9 bases that match TRBD1. The germline CDR1 and CDR2 sequences are SNHLY and FYNNEI. This CDR3 region has 13 residues. V gave up 10 bases and J gave up 6 bases; unmatched junction bases: 7. CDR3 loop: CAIRGTGFNEQFF. CDR3 nucleotides: TGTGCCATCCGCGGGACAGGGTTCAATGAGCAGTTCTTC.

The V gene is TRBV28, the J gene TRBJ1-2, with 8 bases matching TRBD1. The V gene's germline CDR1 is MDHEN and CDR2 SYDVKM. After removal of 4 bases from V and 3 bases from J, the junction contained 4 bases not matched to a gene. This CDR3 region has 14 residues. CDR3 sequence: CASSSGQGDYGYTF. CDR3 nucleotides: TGTGCCAGCAGTTCCGGACAGGGTGACTATGGCTACACCTTC.

The V and J genes are TRBV30 and TRBJ2-7; 8 bases match TRBD1. Germline lookup yields CDR1 GTSNPN and CDR2 SVGIG (reference sequence). The CDR3 has 16 residues. The junction had 10 bases not matched to a gene; V was cut back by 3 bases and J by 0 bases. CDR3 region: CAWRVPGGPSSYEQYF. As DNA, the CDR3 is TGTGCCTGGAGGGTGCCAGGGGGCCCTAGCTCCTACGAGCAGTACTTC.

The CDR3 protein is CASSDQGARGYTF. CDR3 coding DNA: TGTGCCAGCAGTGACCAGGGGGCGAGGGGCTACACCTTC. The chain carries TRBV6-1 and TRBJ1-2; 8 bases map to TRBD1. In germline, CDR1 is MNHNS, CDR2 SASEGT. CDR3 length: 13 amino acids. The trim removed 3 bases at V and 8 bases at J, leaving 5 bases unmatched.

This clone was seen a handful of times. The CDR3 DNA reads as TGTGCCGGGGGCCTGGGGGCGGGAGGCACAGATACGCAGTATTTT. Amino acids: CAGGLGAGGTDTQYF. The chain couples TRBV7-9 to TRBJ2-3, with D maybe TRBD2 (7 bases). The CDR3 extends over 15 amino acids. Trimming removed 11 bases at V and 1 base at J, with 19 bases between. Germline V gene lookup returns CDR1 SEHNR and CDR2 FQNEAQ (reference sequence).